What follows describes a single T cell receptor (beta chain). Its antigen is still unknown. The source of the sample is a study of T cell responses to AZD1222 COVID-19 vaccine. General study findings and limits: AZD1222 recipients seropositive at baseline numbered only six.

Data came from immunoSEQ multiplex PCR; TCRdb stores just in-frame clones and leaves some out. In the table there are 96,000 or so clones, 85% to 90% of which are singletons. Trimming removed 3 bases from V and 4 bases from J; junction bases left unmatched: 8. The germline V gene encodes CDR1 SGDLS and CDR2 YYNGEE. The length of the CDR3 is 16 residues. This TCR came from an adult in good health. The V and J genes are TRBV9 and TRBJ2-1; 9 bases map to TRBD2. The source was peripheral blood, collected on day 0 of AZD1222 vaccination. The CDR3: CASSADSGSMYNEQFF. CDR3 nucleotide sequence: TGTGCCAGCAGCGCCGATAGCGGGAGCATGTACAATGAGCAGTTCTTC.